The 12 T cell receptor beta chains below were found in one sample sequenced in a study of blood T cell repertoires in COVID-19. TCRdb's copy holds only in-frame clones and misses some; the assay was immunoSEQ multiplex PCR. The table includes 61,000 or so clones, roughly four fifths detected once. Sequencing input: peripheral blood. The receptors here all came from a woman of 80 years or more with acute or convalescent COVID-19.

By sample fraction, this clone is medium-sized. This chain connects TRBV27 to TRBJ2-7; 11 nucleotides line up with TRBD2. Germline V gene data show CDR1 as MNHEY and CDR2 as SMNVEV (reference sequence). After removal of 2 bases from V and 2 bases from J, the junction contained 8 bases not matched to a gene. The CDR3 is made up of 17 amino acids. The CDR3 loop is CASSLGPGLADTYEQYF. CDR3 DNA sequence: TGTGCCAGCAGTTTAGGGCCGGGACTAGCGGACACCTACGAGCAGTACTTC.

The chain is built from TRBV19 and TRBJ2-3; possible D gene TRBD2, 5 bases. The CDR3 is 15 amino acids. V was trimmed by 3 bases and J by 3 bases, leaving 13 bases between them. CDR1 and CDR2 (germline): LNHDA, SQIVND (reference sequence). Here the CDR3 reads CASSIGVVWTDTQYF. For the CDR3, the DNA is TGTGCCAGTAGTATCGGGGTCGTTTGGACAGATACGCAGTATTTT. Supplemented by reference TRBV19 and TRBJ2-3, the full variable domain reads DGGITQSPKYLFRKEGQNVTLSCEQNLNHDAMYWYRQDPGQGLRLIYYSQIVNDFQKGDIAEGYSVSREKKESFPLTVTSAQKNPTAFYLCASSIGVVWTDTQYFGPGTRLTVL.

DNA for the CDR3: TGCGCCAGCAGCCCACAGGGGCCAGGGGAGACCCAGTACTTC. This encodes CASSPQGPGETQYF. The V gene is TRBV5-1, the J gene TRBJ2-5, with 7 bases identical to TRBD1. The germline V gene encodes CDR1 SGHRS and CDR2 YFSETQ. The length of the CDR3 is 14 residues. The V gene end was trimmed by 4 bases and the J gene end by 5 bases; junction bases not matched to a gene: 8.

This rearrangement joins TRBV3-1 (or the pseudogene TRBV3-2) to TRBJ2-7, with 8 bases lining up with TRBD2. CDR1 and CDR2 from the germline V gene are LGHDT and YNNKEL (reference sequence). Germline trimming cut 4 bases from V and 7 bases from J; bases unmatched to any gene: 12. This CDR3 has 15 residues. The CDR3 is CASSPLGLGVWEQYF. The CDR3 nucleotides read TGTGCCAGCAGCCCTTTGGGACTAGGGGTCTGGGAGCAGTACTTC.

This clone appeared a few times. The chain joins TRBV30 to TRBJ2-2, with a possible D match to TRBD1 (5 bases). The CDR3 has 14 amino acids. The germline V and J ends were trimmed by 0 bases and 7 bases, with 12 bases remaining between them. Germline V gives CDR1 GTSNPN, CDR2 SVGIG (reference sequence). The CDR3 region has the DNA TGTGCCTGGAGTGTGAAGGGGTGGAACGGGGAGCTGTTTTTT. Translation gives CAWSVKGWNGELFF.

V is TRBV18 and J is TRBJ1-1; TRBD1 matches 8 bases. Germline V gives CDR1 KGHSH, CDR2 LQKENI. The CDR3 sequence is 15 residues long. The V and J ends lost 3 bases and 5 bases, in that order; junction bases with no gene match: 8. Here the CDR3 reads CASSPLGQEGTEAFF. The DNA for the CDR3 is TGTGCCAGCTCACCGCTGGGACAGGAGGGGACTGAAGCTTTCTTT.

The chain uses TRBV20-1 and TRBJ1-6; perhaps TRBD1 as D (6 bases). The length of the CDR3 is 11 residues. V was trimmed by 2 bases and J by 10 bases, leaving 6 bases between them. Germline V gene sequence: CDR1 DFQATT, CDR2 SNEGSKA (reference sequence). The CDR3 here is CSARTGSPLHF. CDR3 coding DNA: TGCAGTGCTAGAACAGGGTCACCCCTCCACTTT.

In its sample, this clone was seen once. The chain has TRBV11-3 and TRBJ1-1; D ambiguous. Trimming took off 1 base at V and 1 base at J, with 7 bases between the two ends. CDR1 and CDR2 (germline): SGHNT, YENEEA. This CDR3 contains 14 residues. The CDR3 region is CASSLGRGNTEAFF. The CDR3 bases are TGTGCCAGCAGCTTAGGGCGCGGGAACACTGAAGCTTTCTTT.

The chain carries TRBV25-1 and TRBJ2-5; TRBD2 is a possible D gene (5 bases). The CDR3 has 12 amino acids. Per germline, CDR1 MGHDK and CDR2 SYGVNS. V was trimmed by 5 bases and J by 5 bases, leaving 9 bases between them. The DNA of the CDR3 is TGTGCCAGCAGTCCGGGGTGGGAGACCCAGTACTTC. Protein: CASSPGWETQYF.

This chain links TRBV3-1 (or the pseudogene TRBV3-2) with TRBJ2-7, with TRBD1 matching over 9 bases. Germline loops: CDR1 LGHDT, CDR2 YNNKEL (reference sequence). Trimming at V came to 4 bases and at J to 5 bases, leaving 9 bases not matched to a gene. This CDR3 spans 15 amino acids. The CDR3 protein is CASSPGTGFVDEQYF. Here the CDR3 DNA reads TGTGCCAGCAGCCCCGGGACAGGGTTTGTCGACGAGCAGTACTTC.

The chain carries TRBV6-2 or TRBV6-3 and TRBJ1-2, with D maybe TRBD1 (5 bases). Trimming left V 6 bases short and J 1 base short, with 6 bases between. CDR1 and CDR2 from the germline V gene are MNHEY and SVGEGT. The CDR3 is made up of 12 amino acids. CDR3 region: CASSDSNYGYTF. Here the CDR3 DNA reads TGTGCCAGCAGCGACAGTAACTATGGCTACACCTTC.

This clone has more than one count but fewer than ten. The chain's CDR3 is CASSLNTVNTEAFF. In nucleotides, the CDR3 is TGTGCCAGCAGTTTAAATACGGTGAACACTGAAGCTTTCTTT. The V gene is TRBV27, the J gene TRBJ1-1; D gene uncertain. The V end lost 2 bases, the J end lost 0 bases, and 7 bases lay between the germline ends. The CDR3 runs to 14 residues. CDR1 MNHEY and CDR2 SMNVEV come from the germline V gene (reference sequence).